This T cell receptor beta chain stems from a study of shared clonotypes between healthy human individuals. Study-wide background: Researchers drew samples from a couple of women and three men aged 18 to 49. Three CD4 naive, three CD4 memory, two CD8 naive and one CD8 memory plate were used per donor. Points from the study as a whole: It was expected that sequencing depth would affect clonotype sharing among donors.

Assay: immunoSEQ multiplex PCR; the TCRdb copy retains only in-frame clones and omits some. The sample records around 2,100,000 clones, around 96% being singletons. On this clone itself: What it binds is unknown.

Naive-designated CD8 cells lacked CD45RO, were positively enriched for CCR7, and omitted terminally differentiated effector memory CD45RA+ cells. Trimming removed 3 bases from V and 4 bases from J, with 13 bases in between. The length of the CDR3 is 14 residues. Per germline, CDR1 SGDLS and CDR2 YYNGEE. This clonotype was sampled from a young man in good health. The specimen sequenced was naive CD8+ T cells sorted from blood. The chain has TRBV9 and TRBJ1-2; D is perhaps TRBD1 (5 bases). CDR3 DNA: TGTGCCAGCAGCGCCCAGGGTGGGGGCTATGGCTACACCTTC. Translation: CASSAQGGGYGYTF.